This T cell receptor (beta chain) was found in a study of siplizumab effects on memory and regulatory T cells. Concerning this clone: The target antigen is unknown.

Each sample yielded around 9.6 x 10^4 assayed TCR templates. Sequencing used immunoSEQ multiplex PCR; TCRdb keeps in-frame clones, though not all of them. The sample includes 98,000 or so clones, approximately 93% of them seen just once. Study-wide points: Among sequences traceable to unstimulated CD4+ memory cells, alloreactive ones were significantly reduced by siplizumab. Naive T cell populations appeared to exhibit greater diversity than memory cells and appeared to be major alloresponse contributors. Naive-or-memory phenotypes were unassignable for roughly 80-95% of proliferating CD4+ or CD8+ clones.

Trimming removed 0 bases from V and 4 bases from J, with 10 bases in between. Germline lookup yields CDR1 MGHRA and CDR2 YSYEKL. There are 14 residues in the CDR3. Sequenced: Tregs sorted from blood. The TCR was taken from a human donor in good health. The rearrangement links TRBV4-1 to TRBJ2-7; no definite D call. CDR3 bases: TGCGCCAGCAGCCAAGACCCCACGATGTACGAGCAGTACTTC. This sequence encodes CASSQDPTMYEQYF.